This T cell receptor (beta chain) was sequenced during a study of T cell responses to AZD1222 COVID-19 vaccine. Overall study results and limits: Among vaccine-associated CD4 TCRs, coverage spanned spike, with dominance at 160-218 and 743-854. After the peak T cell response, and only then, were repertoires sampled.

On this clone itself: The antigen remains unidentified.

The method was immunoSEQ multiplex PCR; TCRdb's version includes in-frame clones alone and lacks a portion of them. The sample yields some 130,000 clones, roughly 93% seen once. This CDR3 is built from 14 residues. V gave up 7 bases and J gave up 2 bases, with 12 bases separating them. CDR1 and CDR2 from the germline V gene are SGHVS and FNYEAQ. The V call is TRBV7-6, the J call TRBJ2-1; D is perhaps TRBD2 (5 bases). This receptor was identified in an adult in good health. The specimen was peripheral blood, collected on day 0 of AZD1222 vaccination. The CDR3 loop reads CASTPDSPYNEQFF. CDR3 DNA: TGTGCCAGCACCCCGGACTCTCCCTACAATGAGCAGTTCTTC.